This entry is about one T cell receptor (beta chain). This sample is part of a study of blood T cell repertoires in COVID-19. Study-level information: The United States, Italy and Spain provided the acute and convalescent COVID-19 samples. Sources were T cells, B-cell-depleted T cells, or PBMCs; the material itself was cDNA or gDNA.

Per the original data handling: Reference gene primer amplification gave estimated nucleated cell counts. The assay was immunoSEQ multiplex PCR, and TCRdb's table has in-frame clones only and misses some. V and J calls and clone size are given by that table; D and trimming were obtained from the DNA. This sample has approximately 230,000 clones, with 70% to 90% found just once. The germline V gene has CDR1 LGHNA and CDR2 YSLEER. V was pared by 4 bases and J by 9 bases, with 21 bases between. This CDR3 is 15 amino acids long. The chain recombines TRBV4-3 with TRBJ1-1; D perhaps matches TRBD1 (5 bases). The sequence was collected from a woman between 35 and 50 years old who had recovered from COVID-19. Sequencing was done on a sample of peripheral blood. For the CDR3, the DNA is TGCGCCAGCAGCCCCGGAGAGAGGACAAGATTCCAAGCTTTCTTT. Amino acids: CASSPGERTRFQAFF.